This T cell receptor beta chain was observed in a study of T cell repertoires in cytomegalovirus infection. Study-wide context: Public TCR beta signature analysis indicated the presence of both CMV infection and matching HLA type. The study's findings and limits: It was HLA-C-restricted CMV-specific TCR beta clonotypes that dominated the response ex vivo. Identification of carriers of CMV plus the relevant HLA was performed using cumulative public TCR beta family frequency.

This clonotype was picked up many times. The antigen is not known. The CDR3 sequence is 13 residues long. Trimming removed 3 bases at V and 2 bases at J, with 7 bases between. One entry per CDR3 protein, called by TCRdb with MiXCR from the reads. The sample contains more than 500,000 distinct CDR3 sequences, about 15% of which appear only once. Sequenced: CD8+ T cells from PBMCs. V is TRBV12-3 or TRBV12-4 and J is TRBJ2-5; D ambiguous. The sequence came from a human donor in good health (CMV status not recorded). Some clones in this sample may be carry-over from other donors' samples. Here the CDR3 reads CASSFGTQETQYF. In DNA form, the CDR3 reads TGTGCCAGCAGTTTCGGTACACAAGAGACCCAGTACTTC.